The 14 T cell receptor beta chains given below trace back to one sample, sequenced in a study of T cell responses to AZD1222 COVID-19 vaccine. Clones were sequenced by immunoSEQ multiplex PCR, and TCRdb holds only the in-frame ones, with some missing. The table records about 100,000 clones, over 75% of them present only once. The input for sequencing was peripheral blood, taken on day 0 of MenACWY control vaccination. The receptor source for this set is an adult in good health.

This clone was seen only a few times. The same CDR3 can be traced to other DNA sequences in this sample. The rearrangement links TRBV5-1 to TRBJ1-3; 7 bases fit TRBD1. CDR3 length: 14 amino acids. J gave up 4 bases and V 0 bases, and 1 base lay outside the gene matches. The germline gives CDR1 SGHRS, CDR2 YFSETQ. CDR3 DNA sequence: TGCGCCAGCAGCTTGGGGACAGGAGGAAACACCATATATTTT. Amino acids: CASSLGTGGNTIYF.

The chain uses TRBV5-4 and TRBJ2-7; possibly TRBD1 or TRBD2 for D (6 bases each). Per the germline V gene, CDR1 is SGHNT and CDR2 is YYREEE (reference sequence). Trimming stripped 0 bases from V and 3 bases from J, with 10 bases between. This CDR3 has 14 amino acids. The CDR3 protein is CASSLGGASYEQYF. DNA of the CDR3: TGTGCCAGCAGCTTGGGGGGGGCGAGCTACGAGCAGTACTTC.

The sample holds a few counts of this clone. CDR3 sequence: CASSSTGGNQPQHF. In nucleotides, the CDR3 is TGTGCCAGCAGCTCCACAGGGGGCAATCAGCCCCAGCATTTT. The V call is TRBV7-2, the J call TRBJ1-5; 7 nucleotides align to TRBD1. This CDR3 contains 14 residues. V lost 4 bases and J lost 2; bases outside the gene matches: 2. Germline V gene lookup returns CDR1 SGHTA and CDR2 FQGNSA.

The chain recombines TRBV6-5 with TRBJ1-2, with TRBD1 matching over 8 bases. This CDR3 has 15 amino acids. V lost 5 bases to trimming and J lost 7 bases; unmatched junction nucleotides: 12. Germline lookup yields CDR1 MNHEY and CDR2 SVGAGI. This CDR3 is CASSRGQGKSGGYTF. The CDR3, as DNA: TGTGCCAGCAGTCGCGGACAGGGCAAGTCGGGTGGCTACACCTTC.

The CDR3 loop reads CASSPGTGQLSSYNEQFF. CDR3 DNA: TGCGCCAGCAGCCCGGGGACAGGGCAGCTGAGCTCCTACAATGAGCAGTTCTTC. The V and J genes are TRBV4-3 and TRBJ2-1, with TRBD1 matching over 9 bases. The CDR3 is 18 residues long. V trimming: 4 bases; J trimming: 0 bases; junction bases outside the gene matches: 10. Germline CDR1 and CDR2: LGHNA and YSLEER.

V gene TRBV28 combines with J gene TRBJ1-1; 9 bases line up with TRBD1. With 5 bases clipped from V and 5 bases from J, the junction kept 6 bases outside the gene matches. Germline values: CDR1 MDHEN, CDR2 SYDVKM. This CDR3 has 14 amino acids. The CDR3 sequence is CASSGGQGGTEAFF. The CDR3 nucleotides are TGTGCCAGCAGTGGGGGACAGGGCGGGACTGAAGCTTTCTTT.

The chain carries TRBV5-8 and TRBJ2-1, with TRBD1 matching 10 bases. Trimming cost V 4 bases and J 7 bases; bases outside gene matches: 2. Germline CDR1 reads SGHTS; CDR2 reads YDEGEE. This CDR3 has 13 amino acids. This CDR3 is CASSGDRGNEQFF. Written as DNA, the CDR3 is TGTGCCAGCAGCGGGGACAGGGGTAATGAGCAGTTCTTC.

This chain links TRBV13 with TRBJ2-3; maybe TRBD2 (5 bases). CDR1 is PRHDT and CDR2 is FYEKMQ in the germline V gene (reference sequence). There are 14 residues in the CDR3. Trimming removed 1 base at V and 0 bases at J, with 5 bases between. The CDR3 loop is CASSLAGSTDTQYF. CDR3 in DNA: TGTGCCAGCAGCTTAGCGGGAAGCACAGATACGCAGTATTTT.

This clone has a count of ten or more. The chain couples TRBV5-6 to TRBJ1-5; no reliable D call. Per the germline V gene, CDR1 is SGHDT and CDR2 is YYEEEE. Trimming shortened V by 3 bases and J by 5 bases, and 9 bases separated the two germline ends. The CDR3 contains 13 residues. The chain's CDR3 is CASSSDTDQPQHF. In DNA form, the CDR3 reads TGTGCCAGCAGCTCCGACACCGATCAGCCCCAGCATTTT.

The J gene is TRBJ2-1, the V gene TRBV5-6, with 7 bases aligning to TRBD2. The J segment lost 12 bases and the V segment lost 0 bases, leaving 6 bases of the junction unmatched. This CDR3 is 13 amino acids long. From germline, CDR1 is SGHDT and CDR2 YYEEEE. The CDR3 sequence: CASSLAGGLLQFF. CDR3 nucleotide sequence: TGTGCCAGCAGCTTGGCCGGGGGGTTGCTGCAGTTCTTC.

V and J are TRBV7-9 and TRBJ1-2, with D tentatively TRBD1 (5 bases). The germline gives CDR1 SEHNR, CDR2 FQNEAQ (reference sequence). V gave up 1 base and J gave up 0 bases, with 12 bases separating them. The CDR3 extends over 16 amino acids. CDR3 DNA: TGTGCCAGCAGCTTAGGGGCGACAGAAACTAACTATGGCTACACCTTC. Residues: CASSLGATETNYGYTF. Together with reference TRBV7-9 and TRBJ1-2, the CDR3 gives the full variable domain: DTGVSQNPRHKITKRGQNVTFRCDPISEHNRLYWYRQTLGQGPEFLTYFQNEAQLEKSRLLSDRFSAERPKGSFSTLEIQRTEQGDSAMYLCASSLGATETNYGYTFGSGTRLTVV.

The rearrangement joins TRBV5-4 to TRBJ2-5, with D uncertain. The CDR3 totals 11 residues. The germline V and J ends were trimmed by 3 bases and 4 bases, with 4 bases remaining between them. Germline V lookup: CDR1 SGHNT, CDR2 YYREEE (reference sequence). CDR3 sequence (DNA): TGTGCCAGCAGCTCCTCAGAGACCCAGTACTTC. Its translation is CASSSSETQYF.

In its sample, this clone was seen once. CDR3 loop: CASSSTGDDSPLHF. In DNA form, the CDR3 reads TGTGCCAGCAGTTCTACAGGGGATGATTCACCCCTCCACTTT. The chain links TRBV6-4 to TRBJ1-6, with 7 bases fitting TRBD1. After removal of 5 bases from V and 8 bases from J, the junction contained 6 bases not matched to a gene. CDR1 MRHNA and CDR2 SNTAGT come from the germline V gene. This CDR3 region has 14 residues.

V is TRBV6-5 and J is TRBJ1-5; tentative D call: TRBD1 (6 bases). The CDR3 is 13 amino acids. The germline V and J ends were trimmed by 5 bases and 5 bases, with 10 bases remaining between them. CDR1 MNHEY and CDR2 SVGAGI come from the germline V gene. CDR3 sequence reads: CASSTQGDQPQHF. The CDR3 nucleotides are TGTGCCAGCAGTACACAGGGCGATCAGCCCCAGCATTTT.